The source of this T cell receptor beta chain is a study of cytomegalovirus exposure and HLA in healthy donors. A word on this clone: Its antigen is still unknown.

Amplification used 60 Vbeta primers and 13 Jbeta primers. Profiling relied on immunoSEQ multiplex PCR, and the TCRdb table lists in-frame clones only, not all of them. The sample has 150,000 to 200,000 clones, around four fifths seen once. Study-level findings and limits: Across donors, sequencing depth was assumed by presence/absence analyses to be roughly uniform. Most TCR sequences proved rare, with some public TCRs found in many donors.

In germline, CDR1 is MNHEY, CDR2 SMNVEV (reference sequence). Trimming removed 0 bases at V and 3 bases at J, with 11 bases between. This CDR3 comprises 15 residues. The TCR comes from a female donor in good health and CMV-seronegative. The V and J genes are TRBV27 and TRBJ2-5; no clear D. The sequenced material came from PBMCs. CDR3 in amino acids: CASSLSSIGKETQYF. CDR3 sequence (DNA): TGTGCCAGCAGTTTATCTAGCATCGGAAAAGAGACCCAGTACTTC.